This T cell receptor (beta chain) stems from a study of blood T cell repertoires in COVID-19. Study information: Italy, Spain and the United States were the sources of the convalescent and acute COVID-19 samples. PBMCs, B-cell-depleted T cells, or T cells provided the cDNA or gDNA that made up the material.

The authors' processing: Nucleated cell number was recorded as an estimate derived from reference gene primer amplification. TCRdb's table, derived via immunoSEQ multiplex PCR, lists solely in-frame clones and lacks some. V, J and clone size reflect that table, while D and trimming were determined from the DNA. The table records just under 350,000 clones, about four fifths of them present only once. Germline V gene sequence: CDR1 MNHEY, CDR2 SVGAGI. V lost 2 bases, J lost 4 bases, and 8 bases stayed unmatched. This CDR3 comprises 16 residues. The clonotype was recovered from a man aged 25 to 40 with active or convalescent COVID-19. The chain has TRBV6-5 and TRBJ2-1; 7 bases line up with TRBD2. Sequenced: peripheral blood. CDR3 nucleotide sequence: TGTGCCAGCAGTTACACCTCTGGCGGGGGTTACAATGAGCAGTTCTTC. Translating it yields CASSYTSGGGYNEQFF.